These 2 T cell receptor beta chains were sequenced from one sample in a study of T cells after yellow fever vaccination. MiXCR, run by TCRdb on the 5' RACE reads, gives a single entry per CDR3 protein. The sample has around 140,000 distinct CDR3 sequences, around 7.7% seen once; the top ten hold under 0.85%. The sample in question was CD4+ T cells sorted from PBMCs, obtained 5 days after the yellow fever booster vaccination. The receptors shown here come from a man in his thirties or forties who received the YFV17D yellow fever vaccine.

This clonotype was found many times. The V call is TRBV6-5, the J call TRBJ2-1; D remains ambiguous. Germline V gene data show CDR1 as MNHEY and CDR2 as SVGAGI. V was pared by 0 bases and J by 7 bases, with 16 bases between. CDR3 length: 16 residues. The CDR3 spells CASSYSQPGRTNEQFF. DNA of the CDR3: TGTGCCAGCAGTTACTCACAACCCGGACGAACTAATGAGCAGTTCTTC.

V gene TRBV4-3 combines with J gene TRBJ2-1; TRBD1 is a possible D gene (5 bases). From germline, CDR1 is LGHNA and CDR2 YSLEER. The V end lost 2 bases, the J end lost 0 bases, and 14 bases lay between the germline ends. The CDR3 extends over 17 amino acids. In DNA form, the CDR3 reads TGCGCCAGCAGCCAAAACTTGGCCAGGGACTCCTACAATGAGCAGTTCTTC. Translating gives CASSQNLARDSYNEQFF.